This is a list of T cell receptor beta chains from one sample in a study of CD8+ T cells in alopecia areata. Only in-frame clones appear in the TCRdb table, and some are missing; sequencing was by immunoSEQ multiplex PCR. The table shows about 200,000 clones, with approximately 56% occurring only once. The sequencing used CD4+ T cells sorted from blood, collected at week 4, from a patient treated with tofacitinib. Receptors originate from a human donor with alopecia areata. Each CDR3 is given with its conserved first and last residue. A D gene is named only where the DNA matches it firmly. Clone size, where shown, is once, few, many, or a class for clones that have expanded.

J | D | size | V | DNA | CDR3
TRBJ2-1 | - | - | TRBV18 | TGTGCCAGCTCACCACCGATCCAGGGCACCTACAATGAGCAGTTCTTC | CASSPPIQGTYNEQFF
TRBJ2-5 | - | - | TRBV2 | TGTGCCAGCAGTGCCCTCCAAGAGACCCAGTACTTC | CASSALQETQYF
TRBJ2-2 | - | few | TRBV6-5 | TGTGCCAGCAGTTACGAGGGCACCGGGGAGCTGTTTTTT | CASSYEGTGELFF
TRBJ2-5 | - | - | TRBV5-4 | TGTGCCAGCAGCTTGGGTTTCGGGAGTGAGACCCAGTACTTC | CASSLGFGSETQYF
TRBJ1-1 | TRBD1 | - | TRBV29-1 | TGCAGCGTGGTAGTGACAGGGACGAACACTGAAGCTTTCTTT | CSVVVTGTNTEAFF
TRBJ2-1 | TRBD2 | - | TRBV7-8 | TGTGCCAGCAGCTTATTGGGTCGGGGGGGGGACAATGAGCAGTTCTTC | CASSLLGRGGDNEQFF
TRBJ1-1 | TRBD1 | few | TRBV7-9 | TGTGCCAGCAGCTTCACAGGGGGGCCTGAAGCTTTCTTT | CASSFTGGPEAFF
TRBJ2-3 | - | few | TRBV29-1 | TGCAGCGTTGCTTTGCTCCTTAGCACAGATACGCAGTATTTT | CSVALLLSTDTQYF
TRBJ1-1 | - | once | TRBV25-1 | TGTGCCAGCAGTGAATCGGGAGGGGTAAAGTGGATGAACACTGAAGCTTTCTTT | CASSESGGVKWMNTEAFF
TRBJ1-5 | TRBD1 | once | TRBV4-1 | TGCGCCAGCAGCCTGGGACAGGGGGGACCGTATAACAATCAGCCCCAGCATTTT | CASSLGQGGPYNNQPQHF
TRBJ2-5 | - | - | TRBV7-7 | TGTGCTAGCAGCTTAGGTCAATCACAACCCCAAGAGACCCAGTACTTC | CASSLGQSQPQETQYF
TRBJ1-6 | - | - | TRBV27 | TGTGCCAGCAAACGAGAGGGGAGATGGAATAATTCACCCCTCCACTTT | CASKREGRWNNSPLHF
TRBJ2-3 | - | few | TRBV7-9 | TGTGCCAGCAGCTTAGTGGGGACTTCCTGGGAACCGCAGTATTTT | CASSLVGTSWEPQYF
TRBJ1-1 | - | - | TRBV23-1 | TGCGCCAGCAGTCAATCAGGGTTTCGGAGGGATGAAGCTTTCTTT | CASSQSGFRRDEAFF
TRBJ1-1 | TRBD1 | few | TRBV28 | TGTGCCAGCAGCAGACACAGGGGGCTGGACACTGAAGCTTTCTTT | CASSRHRGLDTEAFF
TRBJ2-7 | - | - | TRBV5-1 | TGCGCCAGCAGCTCACGACCGAATTCCTACGAGCAGTACTTC | CASSSRPNSYEQYF
TRBJ2-3 | TRBD1 | few | TRBV27 | TGTGCCAGCACACCGACAGGGGGCGACGGCTCAGATACGCAGTATTTT | CASTPTGGDGSDTQYF
TRBJ1-1 | TRBD1 | - | TRBV30 | TGTGCCTGGGACCCCGGGACAGCAACGAACACTGAAGCTTTCTTT | CAWDPGTATNTEAFF
TRBJ2-2 | TRBD1 | few | TRBV11-2 | TGTGCCAGCAGCTCTGGGGACAGTTACTGGTTTAACACCGGGGAGCTGTTTTTT | CASSSGDSYWFNTGELFF
TRBJ1-2 | TRBD1 | - | TRBV6-1 | TGTGCCAGCAGTACACCAGGGGGCCCCGGCTACACCTTC | CASSTPGGPGYTF
TRBJ2-7 | TRBD1 | - | TRBV27 | TGTGCCAGCAGTTCAGGGACAGGTAGTAAGGAGCAGTACTTC | CASSSGTGSKEQYF
TRBJ1-3 | - | - | TRBV30 | TGTGCCTGGAGGAAGCCCTCTGGAAACACCATATATTTT | CAWRKPSGNTIYF
TRBJ2-7 | - | - | TRBV30 | TGTGCCTGGAGTGCCGCTCCTAGCTCCTACGAGCAGTACTTC | CAWSAAPSSYEQYF
TRBJ2-3 | - | - | TRBV29-1 | TGCAGCTACGGACTGAATACAGATACGCAGTATTTT | CSYGLNTDTQYF
TRBJ1-1 | - | - | TRBV9 | TGTGCCAGCAGCGTAGAACCGAACACTGAAGCTTTCTTT | CASSVEPNTEAFF
TRBJ1-6 | - | - | TRBV7-2 | TGTGCCAGCAACTCAAAGAGATCCTATAATTCACCCCTCCACTTT | CASNSKRSYNSPLHF
TRBJ2-7 | TRBD2 | - | TRBV9 | TGTGCCAGCAGCGTAGTAGCGGGCCCATCAGAGCAGTACTTC | CASSVVAGPSEQYF
TRBJ1-4 | - | - | TRBV29-1 | TGCAGCGTCTTACAGGGTTGGGAAAAACTGTTTTTT | CSVLQGWEKLFF
TRBJ1-1 | - | - | TRBV30 | TGTGCCTGGAAAGTGGGTGCGAACACTGAAGCTTTCTTT | CAWKVGANTEAFF
TRBJ1-2 | - | - | TRBV9 | TGTGCCAGCAGCGTAGCCCAAGGAACCTTTAACTATGGCTACACCTTC | CASSVAQGTFNYGYTF
TRBJ2-5 | TRBD2 | - | TRBV29-1 | TGCAGCGTTGAGGAAAGCGGGAATGGGGAGACCCAGTACTTC | CSVEESGNGETQYF
TRBJ2-1 | - | - | TRBV7-2 | TGTGCCAGCAGCTTAGAGTCTGGGGTCGGCAATGAGCAGTTCTTC | CASSLESGVGNEQFF
TRBJ2-3 | TRBD2 | once | TRBV5-6 | TGTGCCAGCAGCTCGGGACTAGCGAACGCAGATACGCAGTATTTT | CASSSGLANADTQYF
TRBJ1-2 | - | once | TRBV30 | TGTGCCTGGAGTGTAGTGGGCTTCTATGGCTACACCTTC | CAWSVVGFYGYTF
TRBJ1-2 | - | - | TRBV9 | TGTGCCAGCAGCAATTACTATGGCTACACCTTC | CASSNYYGYTF
TRBJ2-1 | TRBD1 | - | TRBV30 | TGTGCCTGGAGTGTAAACAGGGGGGCCTACAATGAGCAGTTCTTC | CAWSVNRGAYNEQFF
TRBJ1-3 | - | - | TRBV2 | TGTGCCAGCAGCCTACAGGGAGAAGGTAACACCATATATTTT | CASSLQGEGNTIYF
TRBJ2-7 | TRBD2 | - | TRBV9 | TGTGCCAGCAGCGTAGGGCTAGCGGGGGCCTCCTACGAGCAGTACTTC | CASSVGLAGASYEQYF
TRBJ2-1 | - | - | TRBV15 | TGTGCCACCAGCAGACGGGGAGGCGAGCAGTTCTTC | CATSRRGGEQFF
TRBJ2-5 | TRBD1 | - | TRBV4-2 | TGTGCCAGCAGCCTGACCGGGACAGGGGGCTTAGGGGAGACCCAGTACTTC | CASSLTGTGGLGETQYF
TRBJ1-2 | - | once | TRBV5-4 | TGTGCCAGCAGCTTGGGCAGGGGTGGCTATGGCTACACCTTC | CASSLGRGGYGYTF